The 21 T cell receptor beta chains below were found in one sample sequenced in a study of cytomegalovirus exposure and HLA in healthy donors. It was with 60 Vbeta and 13 Jbeta primers that the PCR ran. Method: immunoSEQ multiplex PCR; TCRdb's copy keeps in-frame clones and lacks some. The data hold 85,000 to 130,000 clones, with over 9.5% observed a single time. The sample taken for sequencing was PBMCs. These receptors were obtained from a man in his forties or fifties in good health and CMV-seropositive.

This rearrangement joins TRBV9 to TRBJ1-1; 8 bases agree with TRBD1. Germline CDR1 reads SGDLS; CDR2 reads YYNGEE. This CDR3 contains 15 residues. Trimming at V came to 1 base and at J to 5 bases, leaving 7 bases not matched to a gene. For the CDR3, the DNA is TGTGCCAGCAGCGTAATACAGGGGGGCGGTACTGAAGCTTTCTTT. Protein sequence: CASSVIQGGGTEAFF.

This clone was detected a few times. J is TRBJ2-1 and V is TRBV14; tentative D call: TRBD2 (5 bases). Germline V gene sequence: CDR1 SGHDN, CDR2 FVKESK. Trimming left V 5 bases short and J 3 bases short, with 11 bases between. The CDR3 runs to 14 residues. The CDR3 DNA reads TGTGCCAGCAGCGTGGACTCGAACTACAATGAGCAGTTCTTC. Translated, it gives CASSVDSNYNEQFF.

In its sample, this clone was seen a few times. The chain employs TRBV7-3 and TRBJ2-5, with a possible D match to TRBD1 (8 bases). Per germline, CDR1 SGHTA and CDR2 FQGTGA. This CDR3 comprises 16 residues. Trimming cost V 4 bases and J 5 bases, with 20 bases left between them. The CDR3 sequence is CASSSSTGGAMETQYF. CDR3 in DNA: TGTGCCAGCAGCTCAAGTACAGGGGGGGCGATGGAGACCCAGTACTTC.

This chain connects TRBV6-5 to TRBJ2-7, with D unclear. Germline V gene lookup returns CDR1 MNHEY and CDR2 SVGAGI. The CDR3 is 12 residues long. V shed 6 bases and J shed 1 base, with 7 bases lying between them. In DNA, the CDR3 is TGTGCCAGCAGAAGTCAGTCCTACGAGCAGTACTTC. It specifies CASRSQSYEQYF.

This clone was counted only a few times. The chain recombines TRBV5-6 with TRBJ1-1; 7 nucleotides match TRBD1. Germline V gene lookup returns CDR1 SGHDT and CDR2 YYEEEE. V trimming: 3 bases; J trimming: 0 bases; junction bases outside the gene matches: 5. CDR3 size: 15 residues. The CDR3 here is CASSSRQGMNTEAFF. CDR3 coding DNA: TGTGCCAGCAGCTCTCGACAGGGCATGAACACTGAAGCTTTCTTT.

This chain uses TRBV2 with TRBJ2-5; 8 nucleotides line up with TRBD2. The V and J ends lost 6 bases and 1 base, in that order; junction bases with no gene match: 4. The CDR3 runs 14 residues. From germline, CDR1 is SNHLY and CDR2 FYNNEI. In DNA form, the CDR3 reads TGTGCCAGCAGCCCAGGACTAGCCCAAGAGACCCAGTACTTC. It codes for CASSPGLAQETQYF. The full variable domain, in which reference TRBV2 and TRBJ2-5 provide the parts outside the CDR3, is EPEVTQTPSHQVTQMGQEVILRCVPISNHLYFYWYRQILGQKVEFLVSFYNNEISEKSEIFDDQFSVERPDGSNFTLKIRSTKLEDSAMYFCASSPGLAQETQYFGPGTRLLVL.

The chain links TRBV11-2 to TRBJ2-7; 8 bases agree with TRBD2. Germline trimming cut 5 bases from V and 3 bases from J; bases unmatched to any gene: 6. The CDR3 runs 14 residues. Germline lookup yields CDR1 SGHAT and CDR2 FQNNGV. The CDR3 reads CASSLGLDIYEQYF. CDR3 DNA sequence: TGTGCCAGCAGCCTGGGACTAGATATCTACGAGCAGTACTTC.

The chain employs TRBV11-2 and TRBJ2-2, with 9 bases fitting TRBD1. V shed 7 bases, J shed 1 base, and the junction held 13 bases outside the gene matches. Germline V CDR1 and CDR2: SGHAT, FQNNGV. The CDR3 loop spans 18 amino acids. CDR3 protein: CASNPTGTGIRNTGELFF. The CDR3 coding sequence is TGTGCCAGCAACCCGACGGGGACAGGGATACGGAACACCGGGGAGCTGTTTTTT.

In this sample, this clone turned up a few times. The chain uses TRBV2 and TRBJ1-5; a possible D gene is TRBD1 (5 bases). Trimming shortened V by 1 base and J by 7 bases, and 8 bases separated the two germline ends. The germline V gene has CDR1 SNHLY and CDR2 FYNNEI. The CDR3 has 13 amino acids. This chain's CDR3 is CASSEGGRQPQHF. The DNA of the CDR3 is TGTGCCAGCAGTGAAGGGGGCCGGCAGCCCCAGCATTTT.

This clone was counted only a few times. The V and J genes are TRBV28 and TRBJ1-5; TRBD1 matches at 9 bases. Germline V gene data show CDR1 as MDHEN and CDR2 as SYDVKM. V was clipped by 5 bases and J by 4 bases; unmatched bases: 6. The CDR3 extends over 15 amino acids. CDR3 sequence reads: CASSGTGTPNQPQHF. DNA of the CDR3: TGTGCCAGCAGTGGGACAGGGACTCCTAATCAGCCCCAGCATTTT.

J is TRBJ1-4 and V is TRBV2; TRBD1 is a possible D gene (5 bases). Trimming took off 4 bases at V and 8 bases at J, with 17 bases between the two ends. The germline V gene encodes CDR1 SNHLY and CDR2 FYNNEI. There are 15 residues in the CDR3. CDR3 in DNA: TGTGCCAGCAGTGGAGAGGACACATTACAGGAAAAACTGTTTTTT. Its translation is CASSGEDTLQEKLFF.

The V gene is TRBV19, the J gene TRBJ2-5, with TRBD2 matching over 10 bases. The CDR3 sequence is 16 residues long. The V segment lost 2 bases and the J segment 0 bases; nucleotides outside the gene matches: 3. Germline V CDR1 and CDR2: LNHDA, SQIVND (reference sequence). CDR3 amino acids: CASSITSGTYQETQYF. In nucleotides, the CDR3 is TGTGCCAGTAGTATAACTAGCGGGACGTACCAAGAGACCCAGTACTTC.

This clone came up a few times. The rearrangement links TRBV6-5 to TRBJ1-1, with TRBD1 identical over 9 bases. In germline, CDR1 is MNHEY, CDR2 SVGAGI. The CDR3 spans 14 residues. The junction had 7 bases not matched to a gene; V was cut back by 10 bases and J by 1 base. The DNA for the CDR3 is TGTGCCATCAAAACAGGGGGCGCGAACACTGAAGCTTTCTTT. Protein product: CAIKTGGANTEAFF.

V usage is TRBV27 and J usage is TRBJ2-3, with D uncertain. The V gene's germline CDR1 is MNHEY and CDR2 SMNVEV (reference sequence). Trimming removed 2 bases from V and 8 bases from J, with 8 bases in between. The CDR3 has 12 residues. Written as DNA, the CDR3 is TGTGCCAGCAGTTTAATCAGAGGTACGCAGTATTTT. This sequence encodes CASSLIRGTQYF.

This chain connects TRBV2 to TRBJ2-1; possible D gene TRBD2, 5 bases. V dropped 4 bases and J dropped 0 bases, with 13 bases sitting between them. Germline V gene sequence: CDR1 SNHLY, CDR2 FYNNEI. The CDR3 is made up of 16 amino acids. CDR3 nucleotide sequence: TGTGCCAGCAGTGGATCCGGGAAGAGCTCCTACAATGAGCAGTTCTTC. Residues: CASSGSGKSSYNEQFF. The whole variable domain, filled in from reference TRBV2 and TRBJ2-1, reads EPEVTQTPSHQVTQMGQEVILRCVPISNHLYFYWYRQILGQKVEFLVSFYNNEISEKSEIFDDQFSVERPDGSNFTLKIRSTKLEDSAMYFCASSGSGKSSYNEQFFGPGTRLTVL.

Ten or more counts support this clone. This chain links TRBV11-1 with TRBJ1-1; D may be TRBD1 (5 bases). Germline CDR1 SGHAT, CDR2 FQDESV (reference sequence). Trimming cost V 5 bases and J 4 bases, with 14 bases left between them. CDR3 size: 14 residues. The CDR3 nucleotides read TGTGCCAGCAGCCCGGGACTCCCGGCCACTGAAGCTTTCTTT. This translates into CASSPGLPATEAFF. The full variable domain, with the rest looked up from reference TRBV11-1 and TRBJ1-1, is EAEVAQSPRYKITEKSQAVAFWCDPISGHATLYWYRQILGQGPELLVQFQDESVVDDSQLPKDRFSAERLKGVDSTLKIQPAELGDSAMYLCASSPGLPATEAFFGQGTRLTVV.

The chain carries TRBV4-1 and TRBJ1-4; D is unresolved. Germline lookup yields CDR1 MGHRA and CDR2 YSYEKL. Trimming left V 4 bases short and J 8 bases short, with 26 bases between. There are 18 residues in the CDR3. The CDR3 coding sequence is TGCGCCAGCAGCCGGGTTGCGAGGGTCGGGGAGATTAGGGAAAAACTGTTTTTT. It encodes CASSRVARVGEIREKLFF.

This sequence joins TRBV29-1 and TRBJ2-5; 7 bases agree with TRBD1. V lost 6 bases and J lost 4; bases outside the gene matches: 11. Germline CDR1 is SQVTM and CDR2 is ANQGSEA. This CDR3 spans 14 amino acids. CDR3 amino acids: CSVDYRGNGETQYF. The CDR3 nucleotides are TGCAGCGTCGATTACAGGGGAAATGGAGAGACCCAGTACTTC.

In the case of this clone: Mismatch with germline at one junction end may stem from a read error. The rearrangement uses TRBV7-7 and TRBJ2-2; 8 nucleotides line up with TRBD1. The CDR3 extends over 14 amino acids. Germline V CDR1 and CDR2: SSHAT, FNYEAQ (reference sequence). The CDR3 bases are TGTGCTAGCAGCTTAGACAGGGGAAACGGGGAGCTGTTTTTT. Protein sequence: CASSLDRGNGELFF.

This clone was observed a few times. This chain connects TRBV18 to TRBJ1-1; D possibly corresponds to TRBD1 (6 bases). The CDR3 runs to 15 residues. Germline CDR1 KGHSH, CDR2 LQKENI. V lost 1 base and J lost 3, with 12 bases in between. The CDR3 bases are TGTGCCAGCTCACCACAGGACAGTAGGGACACTGAAGCTTTCTTT. This translates into CASSPQDSRDTEAFF.

This clone has a handful of counts. The chain carries TRBV11-3 and TRBJ2-1; 8 bases align to TRBD2. Germline CDR1 and CDR2: SGHNT and YENEEA. This CDR3 is built from 16 residues. With 1 base clipped from V and 7 bases from J, the junction kept 9 bases outside the gene matches. This chain's CDR3 is CASSLGGGLGGNEQFF. DNA for the CDR3: TGTGCCAGCAGCTTAGGGGGGGGACTAGGAGGGAATGAGCAGTTCTTC.